The rows below give T cell receptor beta chains drawn from one sample of a study of beta chain features in type 1 diabetes. Assay: immunoSEQ multiplex PCR; the TCRdb copy retains only in-frame clones and omits some. This table has a few hundred thousand clones, about 26% appearing once. Material: central memory CD4+ T cells from blood. The receptors stem from a man aged 25-40 years in good health. The CDR3 runs from the conserved cysteine through the conserved F or W. D genes are given only for firm matches. Some rows mark clone size as missing; the rest say once, few, many or name a class of expanded clone.

v_call,d_call,clone_size,cdr3_aa
TRBV5-4,.,.,CASSPGTWGNTIYF
TRBV7-8,TRBD2,few,CASSTGLVPTGELFF
TRBV7-9,TRBD1,few,CASGPADRGTDTQYF
TRBV28,TRBD1,.,CASSSTGTGGREQYF
TRBV5-1,TRBD2,.,CASSPGSGRGETQYF
TRBV18,.,.,CASSLTSVVEAFF
TRBV7-2,TRBD1,.,CASSLYRGTYEQYF
TRBV10-3,TRBD1,.,CAISESTGNYQETQYF
TRBV27,.,.,CASSHFLGYEQYF
TRBV14,.,few,CASSPGPTQYYEQYF